The rows below give T cell receptor beta chains drawn from one sample of a study of blood T cells in healthy people across ages. TCRdb ran MiXCR on the 5' RACE reads and lists one entry per CDR3 protein. Of around 690,000 distinct CDR3 sequences listed, under 70% are singletons. Sequences were obtained from blood. The receptor source for this set is a man between 60 and 75 years old in good health. CDR3s include the opening cysteine and the closing phenylalanine or tryptophan. A D gene is named only where the DNA matches it firmly. Clone size, where shown, is once, few, many, or a class for clones that have expanded.

V gene,clone size,D gene,J gene,CDR3 length,CDR3 DNA,CDR3 protein
TRBV29-1,.,.,TRBJ2-1,12,TGCAGCGTTGAAGAACAGGGTCGGGTACAGTTCTTC,CSVEEQGRVQFF
TRBV5-6,once,.,TRBJ2-4,16,TGTGCCAGCAGCTTGTTGGATTGGACAGACCAAAACATTCAGTACTTC,CASSLLDWTDQNIQYF
TRBV6-5,few,TRBD1,TRBJ2-5,15,TGTGCCAGCAGTTACTCCCGACAGGGACAAGAGACCCAGTACTTC,CASSYSRQGQETQYF
TRBV5-1,few,TRBD1,TRBJ2-7,15,TGCGCCAGCACTTCGGATGGACAGGGCGCCTACGAGCAGTACTTC,CASTSDGQGAYEQYF
TRBV3-1,few,.,TRBJ2-6,17,TGTGCCAGCAGACCCTCATTTGGAGGCCCTGGGGCCAACGTCCTGACTTTC,CASRPSFGGPGANVLTF
TRBV12-3/TRBV12-4,few,.,TRBJ2-1,14,TGTGCCAGCAGGGACGGGGGGCGAAGAGATGAGCAGTTCTTC,CASRDGGRRDEQFF
TRBV27,.,TRBD2,TRBJ2-5,15,TGTGCCAGCAGTCCGACTAGCGGGGGGTGGGAGACCCAGTACTTC,CASSPTSGGWETQYF
TRBV7-2,few,.,TRBJ2-5,14,TGTGCCAGCAGCCCCACGGACAGTTGGGAGACCCAGTACTTC,CASSPTDSWETQYF
TRBV10-3,.,.,TRBJ1-4,15,TGTGCCATCAGTGCACGGCAGGGACCTAATGAAAAACTGTTTTTT,CAISARQGPNEKLFF
TRBV2,.,TRBD2,TRBJ2-1,15,TGTGCCGGCAGTGGAACTAGCGGATCATACAATGAGCAGTTCTTC,CAGSGTSGSYNEQFF
TRBV6-1,.,.,TRBJ1-4,15,TGTGCCAGCAGTGTACAGATTGGAACTAATGAAAAACTGTTTTTT,CASSVQIGTNEKLFF
TRBV2,.,TRBD1,TRBJ1-4,15,TGTGCCAGCACAGACCAGGGACAGGAGAATGAAAAACTGTTTTTT,CASTDQGQENEKLFF
TRBV20-1,once,TRBD2,TRBJ2-3,16,TGCAGTGCTAGGACTGATCTAGCGGGGTTCACAGATACGCAGTATTTT,CSARTDLAGFTDTQYF
TRBV2,.,.,TRBJ2-3,14,TGTGCCAGCAGTGAAGCAACTCTCACAGATACGCAGTATTTT,CASSEATLTDTQYF
TRBV5-1,few,.,TRBJ2-3,14,TGCGCCAGCAGCTTGTTTGCGGCCCCAGATACGCAGTATTTT,CASSLFAAPDTQYF
TRBV10-3,.,.,TRBJ1-1,11,TGTGCCATCAGGAAGAACACTGAAGCTTTCTTT,CAIRKNTEAFF
TRBV12-3/TRBV12-4,.,TRBD2,TRBJ2-1,15,TGTGCCAGCAGTTTAGGGCTAGCGGGATGGGGTGAGCAGTTCTTC,CASSLGLAGWGEQFF
TRBV7-9,.,.,TRBJ2-5,14,TGTGCCAGCAGCTTAGGTATCGAACAAGAGACCCAGTACTTC,CASSLGIEQETQYF
TRBV9,few,.,TRBJ1-5,14,TGTGCCAGCAGCCAGGGCCTTTCCAATCAGCCCCAGCATTTT,CASSQGLSNQPQHF
TRBV20-1,.,.,TRBJ1-2,13,TGCAGTGCTAGAGACAAATCAGGGAATGGCTACACCTTC,CSARDKSGNGYTF
TRBV12-5,.,TRBD2,TRBJ2-3,15,TGTGCTAGTGGTCCCCGGGGGGGGACCACAGATACGCAGTATTTT,CASGPRGGTTDTQYF
TRBV9,.,TRBD2,TRBJ2-5,14,TGTACCAGCAGCCGCGGGACTACGCTCGGGACCCAGTACTTC,CTSSRGTTLGTQYF
TRBV5-1,.,.,TRBJ2-3,16,TGCGCCAGCAGCTCAACCAGAGGGGGTAGCACAGATACGCAGTATTTT,CASSSTRGGSTDTQYF
TRBV28,.,TRBD1,TRBJ2-6,18,TGTGCCAGCAGTGTCCTACAGGGGGCGATGGCTGGGGCCAACGTCCTGACTTTC,CASSVLQGAMAGANVLTF
TRBV20-1,.,TRBD2,TRBJ2-5,17,TGCAGTGCTAGGTCTATACCGGGAGGGGTTAGAGAAGAGACCCAGTACTTC,CSARSIPGGVREETQYF
TRBV12-3/TRBV12-4,.,TRBD1,TRBJ2-1,16,TGTGCCAGCAGGGACCCCACAGGGGCCACCTACAATGAGCAGTTCTTC,CASRDPTGATYNEQFF
TRBV29-1,.,.,TRBJ1-1,11,TGCAGCGCACAGGAGAACACTGAAGCTTTCTTT,CSAQENTEAFF
TRBV7-6,.,.,TRBJ2-7,14,TGTGCCAGCAGCTTTGGAGCAGGCCCTTACGAGCAGTACTTC,CASSFGAGPYEQYF
TRBV10-3,.,.,TRBJ2-1,15,TGTGCCATCAGTGGGAGCAACTCTGACTACAATGAGCAGTTCTTC,CAISGSNSDYNEQFF
TRBV7-2,.,TRBD1,TRBJ1-1,16,TGTGCCAGTCAACAGGGGCTGCCTCCAATAGGGACTGAAGCTTTCTTT,CASQQGLPPIGTEAFF
TRBV28,.,TRBD1,TRBJ2-7,12,TGTGCCATCAGGGACAGCTCCTACGAGCAGTACTTC,CAIRDSSYEQYF
TRBV12-3/TRBV12-4,.,TRBD1,TRBJ2-5,15,TGTGCCAGCAGTGTCGGGACAGGGGCACAAGAGACCCAGTACTTC,CASSVGTGAQETQYF
TRBV12-3/TRBV12-4,.,.,TRBJ2-7,11,TGTGCCAGCAGTTTTGGGTTCACGGAGTACTTC,CASSFGFTEYF
TRBV28,.,TRBD2,TRBJ2-1,17,TGTGCCAGCAGGGGGAGCTCGGGGGGGTGGTACTACAATGAGCAGTTCTTC,CASRGSSGGWYYNEQFF
TRBV5-1,.,TRBD1,TRBJ2-1,16,TGCGCCAGCAGCTTGGGACGGACAGGGCCTTACAATGAGCAGTTCTTC,CASSLGRTGPYNEQFF
TRBV21-1,.,.,TRBJ2-7,14,TGTGCCAGCCCAGGACTAGCGGTCCCCTACGAGCAGTACTTC,CASPGLAVPYEQYF
TRBV5-1,.,.,TRBJ2-2,12,TGCGCCAGCATCTCGAACACCGGGGAGCTGTTTTTT,CASISNTGELFF
TRBV6-5,few,.,TRBJ2-3,14,TGTGCCAGCAGACCGCCCGGTTTGCGAGATACGCAGTATTTT,CASRPPGLRDTQYF
TRBV10-3,many,.,TRBJ2-1,15,TGTGCCATCAGTGATCCCGTGAGGGACCCGAATGAGCAGTTCTTC,CAISDPVRDPNEQFF
TRBV5-1,few,TRBD1,TRBJ1-2,14,TGCGCCAGCAGCTTGACAGGCCAGGGGGATGGCTACACCTTC,CASSLTGQGDGYTF
TRBV5-1,few,.,TRBJ2-5,13,TGCGCCAGCAGCAGGCAAAATGAAGAGACCCAGTACTTC,CASSRQNEETQYF